The source of this TCR beta chain is a study of blood T cell repertoires in COVID-19. Study background: Samples came from the United States, Italy and Spain, spanning acute and convalescent COVID-19. T cells, B-cell-depleted T cells, or PBMCs supplied cDNA or gDNA.

In the original workflow: Reference gene primers were amplified, and this amplification served to estimate nucleated cell counts. Libraries were prepared by immunoSEQ multiplex PCR; TCRdb keeps only in-frame clonotypes and omits some of them. V, J and clone size were drawn from that table, and D and trimming were deduced from the DNA. The data hold roughly 120,000 clones, with about 86% observed a single time. Germline V lookup: CDR1 SGHAT, CDR2 FQNNGV. The J segment lost 3 bases and the V segment lost 5 bases, leaving 5 bases of the junction unmatched. The CDR3 has 15 residues. This clonotype originated in a woman aged 45 to 65 with acute or convalescent COVID-19. The sample comprised peripheral blood. The rearrangement joins TRBV11-2 to TRBJ2-7, with TRBD2 matching 12 bases. The CDR3 spells CASSARLAGDYEQYF. CDR3 DNA sequence: TGTGCCAGCAGCGCCCGACTAGCGGGGGACTACGAGCAGTACTTC.